The 8 T cell receptor beta chains below were found in one sample sequenced in a study of control samples from healthy donors and cancer patients. Assay: immunoSEQ multiplex PCR; the TCRdb copy retains only in-frame clones and omits some. This sample carries about 50,000 clones, approximately 96% of them seen once, and the ten largest clones take around 2%. The specimen sequenced was blood. All receptors derive from a woman aged 25-40 years in good health.

The count of this clone is one. The V gene is TRBV27, the J gene TRBJ2-3; TRBD2 agrees at 8 bases. V trimming: 2 bases; J trimming: 0 bases; junction bases outside the gene matches: 4. Germline V gene data show CDR1 as MNHEY and CDR2 as SMNVEV (reference sequence). The CDR3 is 16 amino acids. CDR3 loop: CASSLSSGDSTDTQYF. Here the CDR3 DNA reads TGTGCCAGCAGTTTAAGTAGCGGGGATAGCACAGATACGCAGTATTTT.

The J gene is TRBJ1-1, the V gene TRBV5-1; no definite D call. The germline CDR1 and CDR2 sequences are SGHRS and YFSETQ. This CDR3 is 15 amino acids long. The V and J ends lost 0 bases and 5 bases respectively, with 14 bases between them. The CDR3 region has the DNA TGCGCCAGCAGCTTGGACGACATCCTGCGGACTGAAGCTTTCTTT. Its translation: CASSLDDILRTEAFF.

This rearrangement joins TRBV5-8 to TRBJ2-5, with TRBD2 identical over 13 bases. Germline CDR1 reads SGHTS; CDR2 reads YDEGEE. The CDR3 loop spans 16 amino acids. Trimming at V came to 3 bases and at J to 5 bases, leaving 7 bases not matched to a gene. This CDR3 reads CASSSRTSGRGETQYF. In nucleotides, the CDR3 is TGTGCCAGCAGCTCCAGGACTAGCGGGAGAGGGGAGACCCAGTACTTC.

V is TRBV29-1 and J is TRBJ2-5, with D uncertain. CDR1 and CDR2 (germline): SQVTM, ANQGSEA. Trimming took 4 bases from V and 0 from J, leaving 15 bases between them. This CDR3 is 15 amino acids long. CDR3: CSVARRVRYQETQYF. CDR3 bases: TGCAGCGTTGCTCGGCGAGTAAGGTACCAAGAGACCCAGTACTTC.

This clone was found once. V and J are TRBV19 and TRBJ2-3, with 10 nucleotides matching TRBD2. The trim removed 7 bases at V and 1 base at J, leaving 11 bases unmatched. Germline CDR1 is LNHDA and CDR2 is SQIVND (reference sequence). The CDR3 has 17 amino acids. CDR3 amino acids: CASTTKSGRVGTDTQYF. The CDR3 coding sequence is TGTGCCAGTACCACGAAGAGCGGGAGGGTTGGCACAGATACGCAGTATTTT.

The chain joins TRBV25-1 to TRBJ2-5, with 7 bases matching TRBD2. The CDR3 extends over 14 amino acids. Unmatched junction bases numbered 6, after V lost 2 bases and J lost 6 bases. Germline V gene data show CDR1 as MGHDK and CDR2 as SYGVNS. This chain's CDR3 is CASSEGGEMKTQYF. DNA of the CDR3: TGTGCCAGCAGTGAAGGGGGGGAGATGAAGACCCAGTACTTC.

This chain joins TRBV12-3 or TRBV12-4 and TRBJ1-5; no clear D gene. This CDR3 has 13 residues. V shed 3 bases and J shed 2 bases, with 5 bases lying between them. CDR3 DNA sequence: TGTGCCAGCAGTTTCAGCGGCAATCAGCCCCAGCATTTT. Protein product: CASSFSGNQPQHF.

This chain joins TRBV29-1 and TRBJ2-7; 7 nucleotides match TRBD1. The CDR3 has 12 residues. Germline values: CDR1 SQVTM, CDR2 ANQGSEA. The V and J ends lost 4 bases and 4 bases, in that order; junction bases with no gene match: 4. CDR3 residues: CSVGTQGYEQYF. CDR3 DNA: TGCAGCGTTGGGACACAGGGGTACGAGCAGTACTTC.